A single sample gave rise to the 20 T cell receptor beta chains below, sequenced in a study of CXCR3-negative and CXCR3-positive naive CD8 T cells. These TCRs' antigens remain unknown. The TRB libraries of cDNA were built by UMI-labeled 5' RACE. One entry per CDR3 protein, without DNA, is what TCRdb gives after re-calling the 5' RACE reads. The data include about 50,000 distinct CDR3 sequences; the top ten clones carry around 0.6%. Study results and caveats: Naive cells with CXCR3 showed TRB CDR3s that were more hydrophobic than those in CXCR3-negative naive cells.

The specimen sequenced was naive CXCR3+ CD8+ T cells from blood. The sample's subset: CD45RO-CCR7+CD27+CD95- naive CD8+ T cells expressing CXCR3 (TNR3+). The receptors originated from a human donor in good health. Some clones in this sample may be carry-over from other donors' samples.

V usage is TRBV20-1 and J usage is TRBJ2-7. This CDR3 comprises 13 residues. Germline loops: CDR1 DFQATT, CDR2 SNEGSKA (reference sequence). The CDR3 region is CSAREESSYEQYF.

The chain uses TRBV12-3 or TRBV12-4 and TRBJ2-7. CDR3 length: 14 residues. The CDR3: CASSLALWGSEQYF.

The J gene is TRBJ2-5, the V gene TRBV5-1. CDR1 and CDR2 (germline): SGHRS, YFSETQ. The CDR3 extends over 17 amino acids. CDR3 region: CASSSYPPTFDGETQYF.

J is TRBJ2-1 and V is TRBV9; TCRdb outputs TRBD2, but without DNA this stays unchecked. The CDR3 is 14 residues long. The germline CDR1 and CDR2 sequences are SGDLS and YYNGEE. This CDR3 is CASSPAGGYNEQFF. Looking up the rest from reference TRBV9 and TRBJ2-1 gives the full variable domain: DSGVTQTPKHLITATGQRVTLRCSPRSGDLSVYWYQQSLDQGLQFLIQYYNGEERAKGNILERFSAQQFPDLHSELNLSSLELGDSALYFCASSPAGGYNEQFFGPGTRLTVL.

This sequence joins TRBV19 and TRBJ2-7; as DNA is missing, the TRBD1 call by TCRdb cannot be tested. Germline V CDR1 and CDR2: LNHDA, SQIVND (reference sequence). This CDR3 spans 19 amino acids. The CDR3 loop is CASSIVAPIIQGATYEQYF.

This rearrangement joins TRBV7-3 to TRBJ2-1. The CDR3 is 13 amino acids. CDR1 SGHTA and CDR2 FQGTGA come from the germline V gene. CDR3 in amino acids: CASTGHSYNEQFF.

This rearrangement joins TRBV29-1 to TRBJ1-1; checking the TCRdb D call of TRBD1 is not possible without DNA. CDR3 size: 12 residues. The germline gives CDR1 SQVTM, CDR2 ANQGSEA. CDR3 region: CSVAGEDPEAFF.

The V gene is TRBV7-9, the J gene TRBJ2-7; the TCRdb call, TRBD2, lacks DNA for checking. The CDR3 extends over 15 amino acids. CDR1 and CDR2 from the germline V gene are SEHNR and FQNEAQ (reference sequence). CDR3 amino acids: CASSLSGRAGYEQYF.

The chain joins TRBV7-6 to TRBJ1-2; TCRdb's assignment of TRBD1 cannot be checked, as there is no DNA. The CDR3 totals 14 residues. The germline gives CDR1 SGHVS, CDR2 FNYEAQ. CDR3 sequence: CASSPTPGGYGYTF.

The V and J genes are TRBV7-9 and TRBJ2-3. CDR1 SEHNR and CDR2 FQNEAQ come from the germline V gene (reference sequence). This CDR3 has 14 amino acids. The CDR3 spells CASSLLGSEDTQYF.

The chain carries TRBV20-1 and TRBJ1-4; TCRdb gives TRBD1 as the D gene, but with no DNA this cannot be confirmed. Germline assignment: CDR1 DFQATT and CDR2 SNEGSKA (reference sequence). There are 15 residues in the CDR3. CDR3 region: CSASLYRDGNEKLFF.

The chain carries TRBV9 and TRBJ2-1. The germline V gene encodes CDR1 SGDLS and CDR2 YYNGEE. The CDR3 consists of 17 residues. The CDR3 is CASSVGVADSSYNEQFF.

The chain couples TRBV6-4 to TRBJ2-7; the TRBD1 assignment by TCRdb is unverifiable without DNA. Germline V gene lookup returns CDR1 MRHNA and CDR2 SNTAGT. There are 14 residues in the CDR3. The CDR3 spells CASSVGQGSNEQYF.

The chain uses TRBV7-3 and TRBJ2-5; TCRdb's D gene call, TRBD2, goes unchecked for lack of DNA. The germline V gene has CDR1 SGHTA and CDR2 FQGTGA. The CDR3 totals 14 residues. The CDR3 here is CASASAGHQETQYF.

This rearrangement joins TRBV23-1 to TRBJ2-7. TRBV23-1 is sorted into the ORF group, with uncertain function. The CDR3 sequence is 14 residues long. CDR3 sequence: CASHRAAKSYEQYF.

The rearrangement links TRBV9 to TRBJ1-1; lacking DNA, the TRBD1 call made by TCRdb goes unchecked. CDR1 and CDR2 (germline): SGDLS, YYNGEE. The CDR3 has 15 residues. The CDR3: CASSVAPDSRTEAFF.

The J gene is TRBJ1-1, the V gene TRBV14; TCRdb lists TRBD1, though no DNA is available to test this call. The CDR3 is made up of 15 amino acids. Germline V CDR1 and CDR2: SGHDN, FVKESK. This chain's CDR3 is CASSQDEGEIAEAFF.

The CDR3 protein is CATSKGTSGGDLPHNEQFF. The chain is built from TRBV24-1 and TRBJ2-1; TCRdb picks TRBD2, but there is no DNA to check that call. This CDR3 has 19 amino acids. Germline CDR1 reads KGHDR; CDR2 reads SFDVKD.

The gene calls are TRBV9 and TRBJ2-3. The CDR3 contains 13 residues. Per the germline V gene, CDR1 is SGDLS and CDR2 is YYNGEE. This CDR3 reads CASSVGNTDTQYF.

V gene TRBV7-9 combines with J gene TRBJ2-7; no DNA is available, so the TRBD1 call from TCRdb remains unchecked. The CDR3 extends over 15 amino acids. Germline V gene lookup returns CDR1 SEHNR and CDR2 FQNEAQ (reference sequence). The CDR3: CASSSTPTGEYEQYF.